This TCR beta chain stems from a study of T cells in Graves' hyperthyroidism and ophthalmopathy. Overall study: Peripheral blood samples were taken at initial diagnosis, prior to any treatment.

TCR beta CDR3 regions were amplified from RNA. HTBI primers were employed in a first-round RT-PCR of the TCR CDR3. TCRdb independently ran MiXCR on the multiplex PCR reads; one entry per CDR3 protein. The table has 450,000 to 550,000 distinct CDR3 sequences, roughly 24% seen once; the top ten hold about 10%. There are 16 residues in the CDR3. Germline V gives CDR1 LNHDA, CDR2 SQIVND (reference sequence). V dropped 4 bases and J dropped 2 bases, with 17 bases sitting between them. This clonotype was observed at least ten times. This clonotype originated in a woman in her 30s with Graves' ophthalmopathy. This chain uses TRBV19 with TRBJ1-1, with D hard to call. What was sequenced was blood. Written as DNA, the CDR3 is TGTGCCAGTAGTACCCCTGGCAGGCTTGTCAACACTGAAGCTTTCTTT. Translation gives CASSTPGRLVNTEAFF.